This TCR beta chain was sequenced during a study of T cells in Graves' hyperthyroidism and ophthalmopathy. Study-level points and caveats: Progression to ophthalmopathy was predicted a median of approximately seven months early.

This clonotype was observed at least ten times. The antigen remains unidentified. The CDR3 covers 17 residues. Per the germline V gene, CDR1 is MNHEY and CDR2 is SVGEGT. J lost 3 bases, V lost 2 bases, and 11 bases had no gene match. RNA transcripts provided the source from which TCR beta CDR3 regions were amplified. An initial round of RT-PCR targeting the TCR CDR3 relied on the HTBI primer set. TCRdb itself ran the multiplex PCR reads through MiXCR, one entry per CDR3 protein. The table has under 400,000 distinct CDR3 sequences, about a sixth seen once; the top ten hold about a quarter. Diagnosing involved the use of clinical symptoms, serum thyroxine and TRAb, thyroid ultrasound and orbital computed tomography. Ahead of any ophthalmopathy symptoms, the blood sample was obtained at the first diagnosis of hyperthyroidism.

This clonotype was obtained from a woman younger than 35 with Graves' hyperthyroidism that later progressed to Graves' ophthalmopathy. The chain carries TRBV6-2 or TRBV6-3 and TRBJ2-7; TRBD2 aligns across 9 bases. Sequenced material: blood. CDR3 in DNA: TGTGCCAGCAGTTACCCGTCCCCCCAGCGGGAGGTCTACGAGCAGTACTTC. It is translated as CASSYPSPQREVYEQYF.